The 21 T cell receptor beta chains presented below share a single source sample, sequenced in a study of T cell repertoires and HLA-DP antigens. The assay was immunoSEQ multiplex PCR, and TCRdb's table has in-frame clones only and misses some. Among almost 90,000 clones listed, around nine tenths were seen once. These receptors have no known antigen. The sample was CD4+ T cells from PBMCs. The receptors were sampled from a man aged 50 to 59 in good health and CMV-seronegative.

V usage is TRBV7-3 and J usage is TRBJ1-1, with D uncertain. V lost 5 bases and J lost 1, with 8 bases in between. This CDR3 spans 13 amino acids. The germline CDR1 and CDR2 sequences are SGHTA and FQGTGA. The CDR3 is CASSRDWNTEAFF. CDR3 nucleotides: TGTGCCAGCAGCAGAGATTGGAACACTGAAGCTTTCTTT.

The chain couples TRBV5-4 to TRBJ2-7; weak D call: TRBD1 (6 bases). V was clipped by 5 bases and J by 4 bases, with 16 bases between them. Looked up from germline, CDR1 is SGHNT and CDR2 is YYREEE (reference sequence). This CDR3 is 14 amino acids long. The CDR3 here is CASSPGQRAYEQYF. The DNA of the CDR3 is TGTGCCAGCAGTCCTGGACAGAGAGCATACGAGCAGTACTTC.

V is TRBV4-2 and J is TRBJ2-7; 11 bases are shared with TRBD2. V was clipped by 1 base and J by 0 bases; unmatched bases: 17. CDR3 length: 21 residues. Germline CDR1 reads LGHNA; CDR2 reads YNFKEQ. The CDR3 region is CASSQVGFGLAGGFDSYEQYF. The CDR3 nucleotides are TGTGCCAGCAGCCAAGTGGGTTTCGGCCTAGCGGGGGGCTTTGACTCCTACGAGCAGTACTTC.

This sequence joins TRBV25-1 and TRBJ2-3, with D perhaps matching TRBD2 (7 bases). Trimming took 3 bases from V and 3 from J, leaving 13 bases between them. The CDR3 is 15 amino acids. Looked up from germline, CDR1 is MGHDK and CDR2 is SYGVNS. CDR3 bases: TGTGCCAGCAGTGAGCATCGGGGGGCAACAGATACGCAGTATTTT. Translation: CASSEHRGATDTQYF.

The rearrangement links TRBV30 to TRBJ2-2, with 8 bases that match TRBD2. Germline V gene data show CDR1 as GTSNPN and CDR2 as SVGIG (reference sequence). The CDR3 spans 13 residues. The J segment lost 3 bases and the V segment lost 5 bases, leaving 2 bases of the junction unmatched. The CDR3: CAWELADTGELFF. The DNA of the CDR3 is TGTGCCTGGGAACTAGCGGACACCGGGGAGCTGTTTTTT.

This clone was seen once. V and J are TRBV27 and TRBJ2-3, with D perhaps TRBD1 or TRBD2 (7 bases each). The CDR3 sequence is 14 residues long. Germline V gene data show CDR1 as MNHEY and CDR2 as SMNVEV (reference sequence). The germline V and J ends were trimmed by 8 bases and 4 bases, with 16 bases remaining between them. The CDR3 region has the DNA TGTGCCAGCCGAAGACAGGGAGGGGCAGATACGCAGTATTTT. Its protein product is CASRRQGGADTQYF.

The V call is TRBV5-4, the J call TRBJ2-7; D call uncertain. Germline V lookup: CDR1 SGHNT, CDR2 YYREEE (reference sequence). CDR3 size: 11 residues. Trimming removed 4 bases at V and 3 bases at J, with 5 bases between. The CDR3 nucleotides are TGTGCCAGCAGCCTGCGCTACGAGCAGTACTTC. This gives the protein CASSLRYEQYF.

V gene TRBV6-6 combines with J gene TRBJ2-7, with D possibly TRBD2 on 6 matching bases. The V gene's germline CDR1 is MNHNY and CDR2 SVGAGI (reference sequence). The length of the CDR3 is 16 residues. V lost 9 bases and J lost 3, with 24 bases in between. The CDR3 reads CASSLGRGWNNYEQYF. CDR3 DNA: TGTGCCAGTTCTTTGGGTCGGGGGTGGAACAACTACGAGCAGTACTTC.

This clone was seen only once. The CDR3 bases are TGTGCCAGCAGTTCCGCTGGACCCTACGAGCAGTACTTC. It codes for CASSSAGPYEQYF. The V gene is TRBV6-5, the J gene TRBJ2-7; D unclear. CDR1 and CDR2 (germline): MNHEY, SVGAGI. There are 13 residues in the CDR3. The V and J ends lost 4 bases and 2 bases respectively, with 9 bases between them.

This chain joins TRBV5-1 and TRBJ1-5, with unresolved D. The CDR3 spans 14 residues. Looked up from germline, CDR1 is SGHRS and CDR2 is YFSETQ. V shed 3 bases and J shed 5 bases, with 12 bases lying between them. The CDR3 here is CASSYLGGDQPQHF. The CDR3 nucleotides read TGCGCCAGCAGCTACCTAGGAGGCGATCAGCCCCAGCATTTT.

A single count supports this clone. V usage is TRBV7-2 and J usage is TRBJ2-7, with a possible D match to TRBD1 (5 bases). The germline CDR1 and CDR2 sequences are SGHTA and FQGNSA. The CDR3 runs 12 residues. Trimming removed 2 bases at V and 6 bases at J, with 8 bases between. This CDR3 is CASSLPGLEQYF. In nucleotides, the CDR3 is TGTGCCAGCAGCTTACCAGGGCTCGAGCAGTACTTC.

The gene calls are TRBV9 and TRBJ2-5; unclear D gene. The CDR3 totals 14 residues. The V end lost 0 bases, the J end lost 5 bases, and 11 bases lay between the germline ends. Germline assignment: CDR1 SGDLS and CDR2 YYNGEE. The CDR3 protein is CASSVEGNGETQYF. Here the CDR3 DNA reads TGTGCCAGCAGCGTAGAGGGAAACGGGGAGACCCAGTACTTC.

The gene calls are TRBV9 and TRBJ2-5; perhaps D is TRBD1 or TRBD2 (6 bases each). Germline V gene sequence: CDR1 SGDLS, CDR2 YYNGEE. This CDR3 region has 15 residues. Trimming shortened V by 4 bases and J by 2 bases, and 15 bases separated the two germline ends. CDR3 protein: CASSTGSQGQETQYF. The CDR3 nucleotides read TGTGCCAGCAGCACCGGGAGCCAGGGGCAAGAGACCCAGTACTTC.

The chain uses TRBV5-1 and TRBJ2-7, with D unresolved. The CDR3 consists of 15 residues. The V and J ends lost 0 bases and 0 bases respectively, with 10 bases between them. Germline V CDR1 and CDR2: SGHRS, YFSETQ. CDR3: CASSLGDKSSYEQYF. The CDR3 DNA follows: TGCGCCAGCAGCTTGGGTGATAAGAGCTCCTACGAGCAGTACTTC.

This clone was picked up a small number of times. This chain uses TRBV21-1 with TRBJ1-5; the table names TRBD1, a call not compared with the DNA. TRBV21-1 is a pseudogene locus. The CDR3 contains 15 residues. The CDR3 nucleotides are TGTGCCAGCAGCAAAGAGTTAGGACAAAATCAGCCCCAGCATTTT. Protein sequence: CASSKELGQNQPQHF.

The CDR3 DNA follows: TGCAGCGTTGAACCCCCGACAGGGATCTATGGCTACACCTTC. As protein: CSVEPPTGIYGYTF. This chain links TRBV29-1 with TRBJ1-2, with TRBD1 matching 7 bases. The CDR3 sequence is 14 residues long. After removal of 2 bases from V and 4 bases from J, the junction contained 7 bases not matched to a gene. The germline V gene encodes CDR1 SQVTM and CDR2 ANQGSEA.

J is TRBJ1-2 and V is TRBV7-9; TRBD1 is a possible D gene (5 bases). The germline V gene encodes CDR1 SEHNR and CDR2 FQNEAQ (reference sequence). The CDR3 runs 14 residues. The germline V and J ends were trimmed by 2 bases and 8 bases, with 15 bases remaining between them. The CDR3 here is CASSLWGTQEGYTF. In DNA, the CDR3 is TGTGCCAGCAGCTTATGGGGGACTCAGGAAGGCTACACCTTC.

The chain has TRBV7-8 and TRBJ2-1; 8 nucleotides line up with TRBD2. Germline V lookup: CDR1 SGHVS, CDR2 FQNEAQ. Germline trimming cut 2 bases from V and 2 bases from J; bases unmatched to any gene: 8. CDR3 length: 17 amino acids. The CDR3 here is CASSLTTSGPTYNEQFF. The DNA of the CDR3 is TGTGCCAGCAGCTTAACTACTAGCGGCCCAACCTACAATGAGCAGTTCTTC.

The V call is TRBV13, the J call TRBJ2-7, with D maybe TRBD1 (6 bases). Deletions cut 6 bases from V and 2 bases from J, with 14 bases between. The CDR3 has 14 residues. Germline V lookup: CDR1 PRHDT, CDR2 FYEKMQ (reference sequence). The CDR3 coding sequence is TGTGCCAGCAGACCAGACAGGCAGACCTACGAGCAGTACTTC. Protein: CASRPDRQTYEQYF.

The CDR3 region is CASSSGQVGQETQYF. CDR3 bases: TGTGCCAGCAGTTCAGGACAGGTGGGACAAGAGACCCAGTACTTC. The chain couples TRBV27 to TRBJ2-5; TRBD1 aligns across 7 bases. The CDR3 has 15 amino acids. V dropped 4 bases and J dropped 2; count of bases not matched to a gene: 7. Germline V CDR1 and CDR2: MNHEY, SMNVEV (reference sequence).

The chain carries TRBV7-2 and TRBJ2-7; either TRBD1 or TRBD2 may supply D (7 bases each). The CDR3 runs 14 residues. Looked up from germline, CDR1 is SGHTA and CDR2 is FQGNSA. Trimming stripped 5 bases from V and 6 bases from J, with 17 bases between. The CDR3 sequence: CASSNPQGRGEQYF. As DNA, the CDR3 is TGTGCCAGCAGCAACCCACAGGGGAGGGGCGAGCAGTACTTC.